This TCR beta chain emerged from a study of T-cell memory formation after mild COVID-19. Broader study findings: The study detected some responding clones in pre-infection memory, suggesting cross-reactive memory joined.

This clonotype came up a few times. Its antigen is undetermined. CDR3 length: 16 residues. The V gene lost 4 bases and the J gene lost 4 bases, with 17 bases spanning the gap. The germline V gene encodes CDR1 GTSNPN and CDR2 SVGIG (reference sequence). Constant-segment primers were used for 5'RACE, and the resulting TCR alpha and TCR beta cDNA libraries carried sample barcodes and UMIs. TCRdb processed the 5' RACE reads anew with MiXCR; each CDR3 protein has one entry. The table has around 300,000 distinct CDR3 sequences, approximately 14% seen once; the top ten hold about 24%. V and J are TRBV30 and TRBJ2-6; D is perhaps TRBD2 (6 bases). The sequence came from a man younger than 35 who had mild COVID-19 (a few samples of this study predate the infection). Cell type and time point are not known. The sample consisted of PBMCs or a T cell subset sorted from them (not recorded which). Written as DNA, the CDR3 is TGTGCCTGGATGCCGGCGGGGCCCCCGGGGGCCAACGTCCTGACTTTC. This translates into CAWMPAGPPGANVLTF.